Described below is a single T cell receptor (beta chain) sequence and its context. There is no known antigen for this receptor. No base quality values were provided; no much bigger clone lies one nucleotide off. The sample belongs to a study of cytomegalovirus exposure and HLA in healthy donors (dated by TCRdb to about 2017). Background for the entire study: According to an earlier analysis of 550 to 700 of the donors, some 170 million T cells yielded 95 million to 140 million unique TCR beta sequences and around 300 Gb of sequence data. About 280 gigabases of sequencing data and 70 million to 95 million unique TCR sequences made up an early release that covered approximately 620 HLA-typed donors. Of the roughly 400 genotyped donors, around 81% fell in the genetic ancestry cluster associated with self-reported Caucasian donors. The study was designed to test whether signatures of past pathogen exposure could be identified by cataloging public T cell receptors. The T cell repertoires of several hundred subjects were profiled by immunosequencing and related to cytomegalovirus serostatus. A separate validation cohort of approximately 120 different subjects was used in addition to the approximately 670-subject first cohort. To predict cytomegalovirus infection status, the study combined high-throughput TCR immunosequencing, statistical association of individual TCRs with disease status, and machine learning. To study patterns of TCR occurrence, a later analysis re-analyzed previously published TCR beta repertoires from 666 donors and added high-resolution HLA genotyping. Rather than drawing on any new phenotypic data, the later analysis identified candidate immune exposures from TCR beta sequences and the way those sequences occurred across donors. In an earlier analysis of roughly 600 of the donors, high-throughput TCR beta sequencing was used to judge whether each TCR beta V gene segment behaved as functional or pseudogenic. Donor age, sex, ethnicity and CMV serostatus were collected together with the repertoire data. A later genetic analysis took genome-wide SNP genotypes for about 65% of the 666 donors and used that subset as a discovery cohort. Every discovery cohort repertoire had been produced on one sequencing platform. Class I and class II HLA loci were covered by the typing at four-digit resolution. The number of donors typed differed by locus, with about 629-640 for A, B, C, DRB1 and DQB1, over 500 for DQA1, 600 to 610 for DPA1, and about 450 for DPB1. Several DR-DQ haplotypes were handled as single units for association and clustering because linkage in the cohort was strong. Across approximately 400 genotyped donors of the cohort, an average of approximately 200,000 unique TCR beta nucleotide sequences per donor were sequenced, and approximately 17% of those sequences were non-productive. Results the study describes overall, beyond this receptor: Three of the identified cytomegalovirus-associated TCR beta chains were confirmed in vitro to be specific for cytomegalovirus antigens. In a later analysis, most CMV-associated TCR beta chains were found to appear HLA-restricted, with HLA associations seemingly driven largely by CMV exposure. According to a later genetic analysis, donors in an Asian-associated ancestry cluster had fewer N-insertions in productive TCRs than the approximately 650-donor mean. When HLA alleles, especially DR and DQ, strongly co-occurred, TCR associations were difficult to assign to individual alleles. In a later analysis, HLA-associated TCR beta chains showed more clonal expansion and lower generation probabilities than non-associated chains that were equally common. A further reported finding was that TCR beta sequences accurately predicted the HLA-A and HLA-B alleles for most subjects in the first cohort. The only immune exposure information available for the cohort was CMV serostatus. The authors suggested that the approach could potentially be extended to other disease states and immunological phenotypes. In a later analysis, TCR association rates were found to vary across HLA loci, with the most associated TCRs seen for DRB1 alleles and the fewest for HLA-C alleles. Most TCR sequences were observed very rarely across donors, whereas some public TCRs were present in many individuals. Broadly in line with IMGT annotations, most TCR beta V segments showed up in productive rearrangements about 87% or about 30% of the time in an earlier analysis of approximately 640 of the donors. The study listed 164 TCR beta chains as associated with cytomegalovirus. About 17 rarely observed V segments, including chromosome 9 orphons, were excluded from the earlier analysis of about 610 of the donors because counts were too low. HLA typing was unavailable for some donors at each locus, so association tests used only the typed subset. This cohort had only TCR beta chains sequenced, and the lack of alpha or paired-chain data limited which features could be detected. Roughly uniform sequencing depth across donors was assumed in presence/absence analyses, although this assumption may not hold. A later analysis associated some 17,000 TCR beta sequences with specific HLA alleles at a false discovery rate of 0.05. The classifier was reported to diagnose cytomegalovirus status with high specificity and sensitivity in both the original and validation cohorts. V-gene and J-gene trimming of TCR beta chains was associated with a missense DCLRE1C variant in a later genetic analysis, and the association was replicated in an independent cohort. A group of highly shared sequence variants was considered likely to be a technical artifact of the sequencing pipeline. Correlated functional status among segregating V segments might reflect linkage disequilibrium, but an unknown experimental factor could not be ruled out. A later analysis reported that several top co-occurrence clusters appeared linked to parvovirus B19, influenza, CMV and Epstein-Barr virus.

The method was the immunoSEQ multiplex PCR assay. For the multiplex PCR, a mixture combining 60 forward primers for TCR Vbeta segments and 13 reverse primers for TCR Jbeta segments was used. Amplification of the CDR3 region of rearranged TCR beta genes was performed with a multiplex PCR assay on genomic DNA. Amplified TCR beta libraries were sequenced as 87-base-pair reads on the Illumina HiSeq System. On the authors' methods: In a later analysis, roughly 80 million unique TCR beta chains were counted across the 650 to 700 repertoires, and some 10 million of these chains were shared by at least two donors. Raw reads were error-corrected and collapsed into unique sequences with a nearest-neighbor algorithm that merged closely related sequences to remove PCR and sequencing errors. CDR3 sequences were aligned to IMGT reference sequences to assign V, D and J gene segments. Each retained sequence needed at least a six-nucleotide match to both a V gene segment and a J gene segment. A rearrangement was called productive if the CDR3 had no stop codons and remained in frame with V and J, and every other rearrangement was called non-productive. CDR3 was defined by IMGT convention, running from the second conserved V-encoded cysteine to the conserved J-encoded phenylalanine. In an earlier analysis of just under 600 of the donors, sequences lacking an unambiguous match to a single V gene segment were excluded. In an earlier analysis of some 590 of the donors, a V segment was called functional when productive rearrangements were above 56.7%, and segregating when the standard deviation between donors exceeded 5%. A statistical classification framework was developed to diagnose cytomegalovirus status using the catalog of TCR beta chain sequences. A later analysis assigned V and J genes by comparing TCR nucleotide sequences with IMGT/GENE-DB human TR gene sequences. A later analysis assigned CDR3 sequences and most-parsimonious VDJ recombination scenarios with the TCRdist pipeline. In a later analysis, each TCR beta chain was defined by its CDR3 amino acid sequence together with its V-gene family, and reads without a unique V-gene family were excluded. To address suspected cross-contamination and a sequencing artifact, a later analysis removed several hundred highly shared, low-generation-probability nucleotide sequences. In a later analysis, a clonal expansion index for each public chain was calculated from normalized within-repertoire ranks of inferred template counts. Generation probabilities in a later analysis came from a VDJ recombination model fitted to out-of-frame rearrangements, and those results were checked against IGoR. A later analysis scored TCR-TCR, TCR-HLA and TCR-CMV co-occurrence with hypergeometric tests, applying a repertoire-size bias correction to TCR pairs. In a later analysis, false discovery rates were estimated by permuting HLA or CMV assignments 20 times. In a later analysis, co-occurring TCRs were grouped using DBSCAN, with TCRdist sequence similarity added in when clustering inside HLA-allele-positive subsets. For co-occurrence clustering, repertoires with fewer than 30,000 or more than 120,000 public chains were excluded, along with 4 to 6 repertoires with anomalous nucleotide sharing. TCRdb took this table from immuneACCESS and kept in-frame rearrangements with V and J called. Such tables lack part of the clones; where checked against another copy, unresolved V genes explain under half of the gap, and the rest is unexplained. V, J and clone size are those of that table, while D and trimming were read from the DNA. Here the sample has 75,000 or so clones; about 72% occur a single time. About 20% of the sample is taken by the ten largest.

The cohort comprised 670 or so healthy bone marrow donors. Cohort members were all nominally healthy when sampled, although unrecorded immune exposures were likely present. The donor tested CMV seropositive, placing the donor among the approximately 310 seropositive members of the cohort. A peripheral blood sample was provided by each donor, and peripheral blood mononuclear cells were used for TCR beta sequencing. Genomic DNA was extracted from the blood cell samples with the Qiagen DNeasy Blood Extraction Kit. This TCR came from a middle-aged man in good health and CMV-seropositive. Sample: PBMCs.

The DNA is TGTGCCAGCAGGGGACTAAGCACAGATACGCAGTATTTT. This codes for CASRGLSTDTQYF. The receptor chain draws on TRBV6-5 and TRBJ2-3; 7 bases in between match TRBD2. V loses 6 bases at its end and J loses 0 bases; junction bases beyond the gene matches: 0. Reading from cysteine to phenylalanine, the CDR3 counts 13 amino acids. The read is trimmed to its CDR3 DNA, 39 bases read in frame from base 1. CDR1 and CDR2 are read off the germline V gene as MNHEY and SVGAGI.